This T cell receptor beta chain was sequenced during a study of vaccination and CD4 T cells after COVID-19. Study-wide results and caveats: Among convalescent patients, a median about 86% of reactive clones emerged only after vaccination.

In the case of this clonotype: Its antigen remains unknown.

The Oncomine TCR Beta short-read assay was what sequenced the DNA obtained from cultured CD4+ T cells. Investigators obtained genomic DNA by extraction from cultured CD4+ T cells. Each CDR3 protein is one row after TCRdb ran MiXCR on the PCR reads. This sample carries about 14,000 distinct CDR3 sequences, 27% of them seen once, and the ten largest clones take around 8%. Treatment reported: approximately 9-day PBMC culture with coronavirus spike peptide pools or control peptides (ViraFEST assay). The length of the CDR3 is 15 residues. Losses at the gene ends were 0 bases for V and 11 bases for J; bases not matched to a gene: 13. The germline CDR1 and CDR2 sequences are SGHRS and YFSETQ.

V and J are TRBV5-1 and TRBJ1-2; 7 bases are shared with TRBD1. This clonotype was sampled from a human donor who had recovered from COVID-19. The sample comprised CD4+ T cells from blood, cultured in vitro. CDR3 sequence: CASSLDPITGVGYTF. CDR3 nucleotide sequence: TGCGCCAGCAGCTTGGACCCCATTACAGGGGTTGGGTACACCTTC.